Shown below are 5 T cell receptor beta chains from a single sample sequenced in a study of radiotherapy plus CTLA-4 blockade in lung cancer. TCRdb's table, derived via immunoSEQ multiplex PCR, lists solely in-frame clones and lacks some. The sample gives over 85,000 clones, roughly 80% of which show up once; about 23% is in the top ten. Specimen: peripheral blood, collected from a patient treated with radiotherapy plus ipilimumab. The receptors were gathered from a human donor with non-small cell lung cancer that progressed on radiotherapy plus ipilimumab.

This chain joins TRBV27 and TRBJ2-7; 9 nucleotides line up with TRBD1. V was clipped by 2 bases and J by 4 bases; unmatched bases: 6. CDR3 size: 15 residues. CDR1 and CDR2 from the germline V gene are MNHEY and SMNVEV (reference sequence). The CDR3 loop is CASSLMSTGGYEQYF. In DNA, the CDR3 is TGTGCCAGCAGTTTAATGTCGACAGGGGGATACGAGCAGTACTTC.

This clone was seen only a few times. CDR3 bases: TGTGCCAGCAGCCAAGGAGGGGGGATGGAGACCCAGTACTTC. Translation: CASSQGGGMETQYF. The chain has TRBV14 and TRBJ2-5; perhaps D is TRBD1 or TRBD2 (6 bases each). Germline values: CDR1 SGHDN, CDR2 FVKESK. Trimming left V 1 base short and J 5 bases short, with 11 bases between. The CDR3 is 14 residues long. Drawing the rest from reference TRBV14 and TRBJ2-5, the complete variable domain is EAGVTQFPSHSVIEKGQTVTLRCDPISGHDNLYWYRRVMGKEIKFLLHFVKESKQDESGMPNNRFLAERTGGTYSTLKVQPAELEDSGVYFCASSQGGGMETQYFGPGTRLLVL.

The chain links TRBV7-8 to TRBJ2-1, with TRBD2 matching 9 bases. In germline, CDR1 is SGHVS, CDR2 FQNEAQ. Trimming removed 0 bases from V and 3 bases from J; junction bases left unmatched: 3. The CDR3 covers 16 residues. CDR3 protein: CASSLAPSGDYNEQFF. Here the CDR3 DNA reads TGTGCCAGCAGCTTAGCTCCTAGCGGGGACTACAATGAGCAGTTCTTC.

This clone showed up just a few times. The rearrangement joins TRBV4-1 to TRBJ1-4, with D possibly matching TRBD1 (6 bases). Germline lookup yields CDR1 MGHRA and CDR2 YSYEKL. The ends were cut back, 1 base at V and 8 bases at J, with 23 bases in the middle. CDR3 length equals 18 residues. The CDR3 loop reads CASSQVINRVRGLEKLFF. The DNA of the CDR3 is TGCGCCAGCAGCCAAGTAATAAATAGAGTACGGGGGCTAGAAAAACTGTTTTTT.

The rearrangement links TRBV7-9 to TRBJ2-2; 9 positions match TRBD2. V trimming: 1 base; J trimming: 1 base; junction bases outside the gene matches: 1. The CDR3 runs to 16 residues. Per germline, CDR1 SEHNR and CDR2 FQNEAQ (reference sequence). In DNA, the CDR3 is TGTGCCAGCAGCTTAGAAGCGGGAGGGAACACCGGGGAGCTGTTTTTT. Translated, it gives CASSLEAGGNTGELFF. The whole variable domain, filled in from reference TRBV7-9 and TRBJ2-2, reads DTGVSQNPRHKITKRGQNVTFRCDPISEHNRLYWYRQTLGQGPEFLTYFQNEAQLEKSRLLSDRFSAERPKGSFSTLEIQRTEQGDSAMYLCASSLEAGGNTGELFFGEGSRLTVL.